This TCR beta chain derives from a study of cytomegalovirus exposure and HLA in healthy donors. Findings and limits, study-wide: Researchers reported in a later analysis that a missense DCLRE1C variant was tied to TCR beta V- and J-gene trimming.

This clone was detected only once. Its cognate antigen is unknown. 60 Vbeta and 13 Jbeta primers were used in PCR. Only in-frame clones appear in the TCRdb table, and some are missing; sequencing was by immunoSEQ multiplex PCR. The sample carries under 200,000 clones, roughly 80% recorded once. V lost 1 base and J 4 bases, leaving 8 bases between the germline ends. CDR3 length: 14 residues. Germline V CDR1 and CDR2: MNHEY, SMNVEV (reference sequence). The chain has TRBV27 and TRBJ2-1; D gene uncertain. What was sequenced was PBMCs. The sequence was collected from a female donor in good health and CMV-seronegative. The CDR3 region is CASSLFYGYNEQFF. The CDR3 DNA reads as TGTGCCAGCAGTTTATTTTACGGTTACAATGAGCAGTTCTTC.